This T cell receptor (beta chain) comes out of a study of T cell changes during pregnancy in multiple sclerosis. Produced via immunoSEQ multiplex PCR; TCRdb's table is partial and in-frame only. Here the sample spans 58,000 or so clones, about 93% being singletons. The CDR3 loop spans 14 amino acids. Trimming removed 8 bases at V and 4 bases at J, with 15 bases between. From germline, CDR1 is SNHLY and CDR2 FYNNEI. The V and J genes are TRBV2 and TRBJ2-1; D is perhaps TRBD2 (5 bases). This specimen was CD4+ T cells from peripheral blood mononuclear cells, taken in the third trimester of pregnancy. The TCR comes from a female donor with multiple sclerosis, enrolled in a pregnancy study. CDR3 coding DNA: TGTGCCAGCGGCCCAAGCGGCCCATACAATGAGCAGTTCTTC. Translated: CASGPSGPYNEQFF.